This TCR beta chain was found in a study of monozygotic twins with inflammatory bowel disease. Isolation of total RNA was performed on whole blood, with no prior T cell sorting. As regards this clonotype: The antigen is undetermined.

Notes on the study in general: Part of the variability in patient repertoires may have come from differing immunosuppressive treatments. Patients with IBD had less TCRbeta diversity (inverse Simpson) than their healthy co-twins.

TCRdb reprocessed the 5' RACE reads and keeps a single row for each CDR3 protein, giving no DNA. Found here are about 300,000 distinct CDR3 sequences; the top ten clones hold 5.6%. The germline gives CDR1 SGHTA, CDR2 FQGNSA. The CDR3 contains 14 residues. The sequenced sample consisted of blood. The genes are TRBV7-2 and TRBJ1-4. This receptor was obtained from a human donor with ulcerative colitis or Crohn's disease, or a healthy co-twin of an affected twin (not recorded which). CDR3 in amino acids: CASSLEKTNEKLFF.